The clone carrying this T cell receptor beta chain has just one count. Its target is not known. The data were obtained in a study of identical twins. Notes on the study in general: Within monozygotic twins, out-of-frame TCR alpha sharing was underestimated by the models. Conclusions came from cross-sectional statistical analysis, not from following the same donors.

Unique molecular identifiers were present on the cDNA, and a universal primer site came from template switching. TCRdb used MiXCR to reprocess the 5' RACE reads, holding one entry per CDR3 protein. The sample holds about 700,000 distinct CDR3 sequences, 8.6% seen once. Looked up from germline, CDR1 is SGHVS and CDR2 is FNYEAQ. The V gene end was trimmed by 3 bases and the J gene end by 5 bases; junction bases not matched to a gene: 3. The CDR3 contains 16 residues. The same data also went into a second study, on yellow fever vaccine responses in identical twins.

The sequence came from a woman between 18 and 30 years old in good health. Sequencing was done on a sample of PBMCs. V is TRBV7-6 and J is TRBJ2-3; 15 nucleotides line up with TRBD2. In nucleotides, the CDR3 is TGTGCCAGCAGCTTCGGACTAGCGGGGGGGCAAGATACGCAGTATTTT. Protein: CASSFGLAGGQDTQYF.